The 28 T cell receptor beta chains in this list originate from one sample, sequenced in a study of early T cells in non-severe SARS-CoV-2 infection. One entry per CDR3 protein results from TCRdb running MiXCR on the 5' RACE reads. Of about 63,000 distinct CDR3 sequences in the sample, 10% to 15% were seen once. The material sequenced was whole blood. The origin of the receptors is an adult who was a healthcare worker with PCR-confirmed SARS-CoV-2 infection or an uninfected control (not recorded which).

The rearrangement links TRBV10-3 to TRBJ1-2; D ambiguous. The CDR3 loop spans 14 amino acids. Germline V gene sequence: CDR1 ENHRY, CDR2 SYGVKD. The V gene lost 6 bases and the J gene lost 2 bases, with 13 bases spanning the gap. The CDR3 bases are TGTGCCATCAGCTCCCAGTCGGCCAACTATGGCTACACCTTC. As protein: CAISSQSANYGYTF.

This clonotype was seen many times. DNA for the CDR3: TGCGCCAGCAGCTTGGACGTGGCGGGCAACACTGAAGCTTTCTTT. It specifies CASSLDVAGNTEAFF. The chain recombines TRBV5-1 with TRBJ1-1; D is uncertain. This CDR3 comprises 15 residues. V was clipped by 0 bases and J by 2 bases, with 11 bases between them. Germline assignment: CDR1 SGHRS and CDR2 YFSETQ.

V gene TRBV6-4 combines with J gene TRBJ1-2; perhaps TRBD1 as D (5 bases). V was shortened by 4 bases and J by 4 bases, with 16 bases between the two germline ends. Germline loops: CDR1 MRHNA, CDR2 SNTAGT. This CDR3 has 15 residues. The CDR3 here is CASSGSGAGIYGYTF. CDR3 nucleotide sequence: TGTGCCAGCAGTGGCAGCGGGGCGGGGATCTATGGCTACACCTTC.

This CDR3 is CASSPPAGSTDTQYF. DNA for the CDR3: TGTGCCAGCAGCCCCCCCGCGGGTAGCACAGATACGCAGTATTTT. The chain has TRBV27 and TRBJ2-3; D perhaps matches TRBD2 (5 bases). The V gene's germline CDR1 is MNHEY and CDR2 SMNVEV (reference sequence). The CDR3 is 15 amino acids. V was shortened by 6 bases and J by 0 bases, with 13 bases between the two germline ends.

This clonotype was seen at least ten times. The V and J genes are TRBV3-1 and TRBJ2-7; D is ambiguous. Germline V gene data show CDR1 as LGHDT and CDR2 as YNNKEL (reference sequence). The CDR3 has 12 amino acids. Between the trimmed V and J ends, which lost 4 bases and 3 bases, there was a span of 7 bases. CDR3 in amino acids: CASSPGFYEQYF. CDR3 DNA: TGTGCCAGCAGCCCCGGATTCTACGAGCAGTACTTC.

This clonotype was detected many times. The rearrangement links TRBV5-6 to TRBJ1-2; 9 bases line up with TRBD1. The CDR3 totals 14 residues. Germline CDR1 SGHDT, CDR2 YYEEEE. J lost 4 bases, V lost 4 bases, and 5 bases had no gene match. The CDR3 loop is CASSQGQGVYGYTF. The CDR3 nucleotides are TGTGCCAGCAGCCAGGGACAGGGCGTCTATGGCTACACCTTC. Looking up the rest from reference TRBV5-6 and TRBJ1-2 gives the full variable domain: DAGVTQSPTHLIKTRGQQVTLRCSPKSGHDTVSWYQQALGQGPQFIFQYYEEEERQRGNFPDRFSGHQFPNYSSELNVNALLLGDSALYLCASSQGQGVYGYTFGSGTRLTVV.

This clonotype has a count of ten or more. The rearrangement uses TRBV20-1 and TRBJ1-1, with 7 bases fitting TRBD1. The V gene end was trimmed by 0 bases and the J gene end by 1 base; junction bases not matched to a gene: 5. Germline assignment: CDR1 DFQATT and CDR2 SNEGSKA (reference sequence). This CDR3 comprises 15 residues. The CDR3: CSARDPGTANTEAFF. As DNA, the CDR3 is TGCAGTGCTAGAGATCCAGGGACAGCGAACACTGAAGCTTTCTTT.

This clonotype was detected ten times or more. This chain connects TRBV11-2 to TRBJ2-3; D not resolved. Germline loops: CDR1 SGHAT, CDR2 FQNNGV. Trimming pared 1 base from V and 4 bases from J, leaving 3 bases between. This CDR3 is built from 12 residues. The CDR3 is CASSLGSDTQYF. The CDR3 DNA follows: TGTGCCAGCAGCTTAGGCTCAGATACGCAGTATTTT.

This clonotype was observed many times. The genes are TRBV28 and TRBJ1-2; TRBD1 is a possible D gene (5 bases). With 6 bases removed from V and 5 bases from J, the gap between germline ends came to 19 bases. CDR3 length: 15 residues. Looked up from germline, CDR1 is MDHEN and CDR2 is SYDVKM. The CDR3 coding sequence is TGTGCCAGCAGGGTTATGGGGGGAATAGGGTATGGCTACACCTTC. It encodes CASRVMGGIGYGYTF.

This clonotype was seen many times. The rearrangement links TRBV10-2 to TRBJ2-3, with 7 bases fitting TRBD2. V lost 6 bases to trimming and J lost 1 base; unmatched junction nucleotides: 13. Germline V gives CDR1 WSHSY, CDR2 SAAADI. The CDR3 has 17 amino acids. As DNA, the CDR3 is TGCGCCAGCAGCCCCAGCCTAGTTGCGGGGGGCACAGATACGCAGTATTTT. Protein: CASSPSLVAGGTDTQYF.

This clonotype has at least ten counts. The genes are TRBV25-1 and TRBJ2-2; no definite D call. This CDR3 is 16 amino acids long. V was pared by 4 bases and J by 0 bases, with 12 bases between. Germline loops: CDR1 MGHDK, CDR2 SYGVNS. CDR3 sequence reads: CASSARTQANTGELFF. Here the CDR3 DNA reads TGTGCCAGCAGTGCTCGGACGCAAGCGAACACCGGGGAGCTGTTTTTT.

The rearrangement uses TRBV19 and TRBJ2-1; 9 nucleotides line up with TRBD2. V shed 4 bases, J shed 0 bases, and the junction held 4 bases outside the gene matches. From germline, CDR1 is LNHDA and CDR2 SQIVND (reference sequence). CDR3 length: 16 residues. The CDR3 loop is CASSTSGTSSYNEQFF. CDR3 sequence (DNA): TGTGCCAGTAGTACTAGCGGGACAAGCTCCTACAATGAGCAGTTCTTC.

This clonotype was seen repeatedly, ten times or more. The chain combines TRBV7-3 with TRBJ1-1; D is unclear. The V gene lost 5 bases and the J gene lost 3 bases, with 13 bases spanning the gap. This CDR3 comprises 14 residues. CDR1 is SGHTA and CDR2 is FQGTGA in the germline V gene. The CDR3 nucleotides are TGTGCCAGCAGCCCGACCGTGGAGGACACTGAAGCTTTCTTT. It translates to CASSPTVEDTEAFF.

Many counts were recorded for this clonotype. Here the CDR3 reads CASSLGGGPGEQFF. DNA for the CDR3: TGTGCCAGCAGCCTAGGCGGGGGGCCAGGGGAGCAGTTCTTC. V and J are TRBV7-6 and TRBJ2-1; 8 bases are shared with TRBD2. Looked up from germline, CDR1 is SGHVS and CDR2 is FNYEAQ. V was clipped by 5 bases and J by 10 bases; unmatched bases: 10. There are 14 residues in the CDR3. The full variable domain, with the rest looked up from reference TRBV7-6 and TRBJ2-1, is GAGVSQSPRYKVTKRGQDVALRCDPISGHVSLYWYRQALGQGPEFLTYFNYEAQQDKSGLPNDRFSAERPEGSISTLTIQRTEQRDSAMYRCASSLGGGPGEQFFGPGTRLTVL.

This chain's CDR3 is CASGRGDTQYF. The CDR3 DNA sequence: TGTGCCAGCGGGAGAGGAGATACGCAGTATTTT. This rearrangement joins TRBV6-2 or TRBV6-3 to TRBJ2-3, with TRBD2 as a possible D gene (5 bases). The CDR3 consists of 11 residues. Trimming shortened V by 8 bases and J by 5 bases, and 8 bases separated the two germline ends. CDR1 MNHEY and CDR2 SVGEGT come from the germline V gene.

This clonotype was counted at least ten times. The chain combines TRBV7-3 with TRBJ2-7; D not certain. The length of the CDR3 is 12 residues. Germline CDR1 and CDR2: SGHTA and FQGTGA. Trimming took 4 bases from V and 0 from J, leaving 4 bases between them. Here the CDR3 reads CASSSYSYEQYF. CDR3 sequence (DNA): TGTGCCAGCAGCTCTTACTCCTACGAGCAGTACTTC.

This clonotype occurred many times. The rearrangement links TRBV3-1 to TRBJ1-6, with 9 bases aligning to TRBD1. From germline, CDR1 is LGHDT and CDR2 YNNKEL (reference sequence). The CDR3 is 15 residues long. V lost 1 base and J lost 5; bases outside the gene matches: 0. The CDR3: CASSQGTGDNSPLHF. As DNA, the CDR3 is TGTGCCAGCAGCCAAGGGACAGGGGATAATTCACCCCTCCACTTT.

Many counts were recorded for this clonotype. V is TRBV2 and J is TRBJ2-3; tentative D call: TRBD2 (6 bases). CDR1 is SNHLY and CDR2 is FYNNEI in the germline V gene. V lost 1 base and J lost 6, with 8 bases in between. CDR3 size: 13 residues. The CDR3 spells CASSEGGEDTQYF. The CDR3 DNA is TGTGCCAGCAGTGAAGGCGGGGAGGATACGCAGTATTTT. The entire variable domain, with the rest obtained from reference TRBV2 and TRBJ2-3, is as follows: EPEVTQTPSHQVTQMGQEVILRCVPISNHLYFYWYRQILGQKVEFLVSFYNNEISEKSEIFDDQFSVERPDGSNFTLKIRSTKLEDSAMYFCASSEGGEDTQYFGPGTRLTVL.

This clonotype showed up many times. One end of the junction does not line up with germline, which may come from a read error. The rearrangement uses TRBV29-1 and TRBJ1-1; no firm D call. The CDR3 loop spans 12 amino acids. Germline assignment: CDR1 SQVTM and CDR2 ANQGSEA. The CDR3 spells CSVGDTNAEAFF. DNA for the CDR3: TGCAGCGTTGGGGATACGAACGCTGAAGCTTTCTTT.

At least ten counts were recorded for this clonotype. The chain uses TRBV6-5 and TRBJ1-6; tentatively, D is TRBD1 (5 bases). Trimming pared 2 bases from V and 9 bases from J, leaving 8 bases between. The CDR3 consists of 13 residues. Germline CDR1 and CDR2: MNHEY and SVGAGI. The CDR3, as DNA: TGTGCCAGCAGTTACGGGACCCCTTCACCCCTCCACTTT. Translating gives CASSYGTPSPLHF.

At least ten counts were recorded for this clonotype. The chain joins TRBV4-3 to TRBJ1-6; the match to TRBD1 covers 8 bases. The V gene end was trimmed by 3 bases and the J gene end by 4 bases; junction bases not matched to a gene: 8. The CDR3 length is 17 residues. Germline CDR1 LGHNA, CDR2 YSLEER. CDR3 coding DNA: TGCGCCAGCAGCCAGGGGGTTGGACAGGGTTATAATTCACCCCTCCACTTT. It yields the protein CASSQGVGQGYNSPLHF.

The genes are TRBV30 and TRBJ2-6, with D hard to call. CDR3 length equals 19 residues. V was trimmed by 0 bases and J by 0 bases, leaving 18 bases between them. CDR1 and CDR2 (germline): GTSNPN, SVGIG (reference sequence). The CDR3 bases are TGTGCCTGGAGTGTACTCACCGGACCTGGGGTCTCTGGGGCCAACGTCCTGACTTTC. It encodes CAWSVLTGPGVSGANVLTF.

The table lists this clonotype with many counts. The chain carries TRBV5-1 and TRBJ2-7; no reliable D call. CDR3 length: 13 residues. Trimming cost V 0 bases and J 1 base, with 5 bases left between them. Looked up from germline, CDR1 is SGHRS and CDR2 is YFSETQ. In DNA, the CDR3 is TGCGCCAGCAGCTTGGGGTATTCCTACGAGCAGTACTTC. The encoded protein is CASSLGYSYEQYF.

This clonotype was counted many times. The rearrangement links TRBV7-9 to TRBJ2-1, with a weak D call TRBD2 (6 bases). The CDR3 runs 14 residues. The V gene lost 2 bases and the J gene lost 9 bases, with 14 bases spanning the gap. Germline V lookup: CDR1 SEHNR, CDR2 FQNEAQ (reference sequence). This chain's CDR3 is CASSLPREVTEQFF. The DNA for the CDR3 is TGTGCCAGCAGCTTACCAAGGGAGGTCACTGAGCAGTTCTTC.

This clonotype was observed many times. The chain couples TRBV18 to TRBJ1-5; no firm D call. CDR1 and CDR2 from the germline V gene are KGHSH and LQKENI. The CDR3 sequence is 14 residues long. Between the trimmed V and J ends, which lost 2 bases and 0 bases, there was a span of 5 bases. CDR3 protein: CASSPDNSNQPQHF. CDR3 DNA sequence: TGTGCCAGCTCACCAGACAATAGCAATCAGCCCCAGCATTTT.

The table lists this clonotype with a few counts. V and J are TRBV29-1 and TRBJ2-2; the match to TRBD1 covers 7 bases. Germline-derived CDR1 and CDR2 are SQVTM and ANQGSEA. With 6 bases clipped from V and 6 bases from J, the junction kept 4 bases outside the gene matches. The CDR3 is 12 residues long. The CDR3 DNA sequence: TGCAGCGTGTCAGGGGGATCCGGGGAGCTGTTTTTT. Translation: CSVSGGSGELFF.

This clonotype was counted many times. The chain combines TRBV5-1 with TRBJ2-7; D is perhaps TRBD1 or TRBD2 (5 bases each). The CDR3 totals 13 residues. The V end was cut by 5 bases, the J end by 0 bases, with 9 bases between. Germline CDR1 and CDR2: SGHRS and YFSETQ. CDR3 nucleotides: TGCGCCAGCAGGTGGGGGAGCTCCTACGAGCAGTACTTC. This sequence encodes CASRWGSSYEQYF.

This clonotype was observed many times. The chain joins TRBV20-1 to TRBJ2-1; 12 bases are shared with TRBD2. Per the germline V gene, CDR1 is DFQATT and CDR2 is SNEGSKA (reference sequence). The CDR3 has 17 amino acids. After removal of 6 bases from V and 2 bases from J, the junction contained 11 bases not matched to a gene. The CDR3 here is CSAPSGTSGRTYNEQFF. The CDR3 nucleotides are TGCAGTGCCCCGTCGGGGACTAGCGGGCGTACCTACAATGAGCAGTTCTTC.